Listed here is a single TCR beta chain. The sample originates from a study of blood T cell repertoires in COVID-19. Study-level background: The origin of the acute and convalescent COVID-19 samples was the United States, Italy and Spain. PBMCs, B-cell-depleted T cells, or T cells were the source of the cDNA or gDNA that made up the material.

Authors' analysis steps: Amplification of reference gene primers provided the estimated nucleated cell counts. Clones were sequenced by immunoSEQ multiplex PCR, and TCRdb holds only the in-frame ones, with some missing. V and J calls and clone size are as listed in that table; D and trimming were resolved from the DNA. The sample includes approximately 210,000 clones, roughly 90% of them seen just once. Germline V CDR1 and CDR2: MNHEY, SVGEGT. V dropped 5 bases and J dropped 4 bases, with 10 bases sitting between them. This CDR3 region has 13 residues. This sequence joins TRBV6-2 or TRBV6-3 and TRBJ2-3; possibly TRBD2 for D (5 bases). This TCR was sampled from a man aged 65 to 79 with acute or convalescent COVID-19. Sample: peripheral blood. CDR3 in amino acids: CASSVALADTQYF. CDR3 nucleotide sequence: TGTGCCAGCAGTGTAGCGTTGGCAGATACGCAGTATTTT.